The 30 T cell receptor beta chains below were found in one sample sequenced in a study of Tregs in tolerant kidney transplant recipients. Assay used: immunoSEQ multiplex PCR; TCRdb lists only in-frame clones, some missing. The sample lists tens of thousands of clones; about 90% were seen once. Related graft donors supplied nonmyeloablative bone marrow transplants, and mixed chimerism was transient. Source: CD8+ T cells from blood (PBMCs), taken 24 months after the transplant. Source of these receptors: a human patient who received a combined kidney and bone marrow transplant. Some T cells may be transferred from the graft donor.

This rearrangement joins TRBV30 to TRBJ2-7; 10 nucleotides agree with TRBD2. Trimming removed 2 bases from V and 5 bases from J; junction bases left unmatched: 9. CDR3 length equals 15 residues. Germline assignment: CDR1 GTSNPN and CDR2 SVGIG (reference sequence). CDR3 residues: CAWSPLAGVANEQYF. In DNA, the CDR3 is TGTGCCTGGAGTCCTCTAGCGGGAGTTGCCAACGAGCAGTACTTC.

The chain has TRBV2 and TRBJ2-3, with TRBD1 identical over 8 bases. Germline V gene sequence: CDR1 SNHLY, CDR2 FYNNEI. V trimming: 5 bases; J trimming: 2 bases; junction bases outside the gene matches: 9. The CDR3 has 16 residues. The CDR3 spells CASSLGTGGNTDTQYF. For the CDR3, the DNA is TGTGCCAGCAGTCTGGGAACAGGGGGAAACACAGATACGCAGTATTTT.

CDR3: CASRKRNQPQHF. The CDR3 DNA sequence: TGTGCCAGCAGGAAACGGAATCAGCCCCAGCATTTT. The chain is built from TRBV28 and TRBJ1-5; D remains unclear. Trimming took 6 bases from V and 4 from J, leaving 7 bases between them. Per the germline V gene, CDR1 is MDHEN and CDR2 is SYDVKM. There are 12 residues in the CDR3.

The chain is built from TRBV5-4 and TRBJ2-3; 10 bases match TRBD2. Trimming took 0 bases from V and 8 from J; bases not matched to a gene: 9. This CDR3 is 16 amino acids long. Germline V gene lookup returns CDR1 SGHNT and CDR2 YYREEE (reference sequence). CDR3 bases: TGTGCCAGCAGCTTGGCGGGAGCGGGAGGGCCGGTTACGCAGTATTTT. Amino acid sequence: CASSLAGAGGPVTQYF.

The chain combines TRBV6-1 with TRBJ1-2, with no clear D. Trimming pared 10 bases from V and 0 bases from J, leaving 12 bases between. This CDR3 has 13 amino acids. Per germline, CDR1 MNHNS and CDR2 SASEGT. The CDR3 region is CAIRFRPNYGYTF. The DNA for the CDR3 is TGTGCCATACGGTTTCGTCCTAACTATGGCTACACCTTC.

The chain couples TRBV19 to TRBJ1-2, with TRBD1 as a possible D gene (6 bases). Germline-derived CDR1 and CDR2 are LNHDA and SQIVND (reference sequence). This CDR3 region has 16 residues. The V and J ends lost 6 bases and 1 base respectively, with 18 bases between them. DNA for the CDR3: TGTGCCAGTAGATGGGTGGACAGTGGGGGTAACTATGGCTACACCTTC. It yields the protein CASRWVDSGGNYGYTF.

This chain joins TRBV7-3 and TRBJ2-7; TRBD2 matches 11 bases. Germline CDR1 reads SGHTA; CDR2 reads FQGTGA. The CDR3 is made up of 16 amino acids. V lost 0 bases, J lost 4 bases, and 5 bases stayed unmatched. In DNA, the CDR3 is TGTGCCAGCAGCTTAACGGGGCCTAGCGGGAGGTACGAGCAGTACTTC. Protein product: CASSLTGPSGRYEQYF.

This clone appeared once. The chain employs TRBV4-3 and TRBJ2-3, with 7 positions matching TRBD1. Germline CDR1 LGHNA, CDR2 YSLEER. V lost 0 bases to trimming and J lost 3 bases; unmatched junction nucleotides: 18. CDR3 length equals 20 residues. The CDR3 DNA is TGCGCCAGCAGCCAAGAATACATAGTAGGGACAGCAATTGGGACAGATACGCAGTATTTT. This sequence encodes CASSQEYIVGTAIGTDTQYF.

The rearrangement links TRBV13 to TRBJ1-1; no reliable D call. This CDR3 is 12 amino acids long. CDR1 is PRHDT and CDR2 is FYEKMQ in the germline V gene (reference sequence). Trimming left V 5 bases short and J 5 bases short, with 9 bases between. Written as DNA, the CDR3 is TGTGCCAGCAGCGCGGGTACGACTGAAGCTTTCTTT. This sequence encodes CASSAGTTEAFF. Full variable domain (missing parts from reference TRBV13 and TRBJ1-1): AAGVIQSPRHLIKEKRETATLKCYPIPRHDTVYWYQQGPGQDPQFLISFYEKMQSDKGSIPDRFSAQQFSDYHSELNMSSLELGDSALYFCASSAGTTEAFFGQGTRLTVV.

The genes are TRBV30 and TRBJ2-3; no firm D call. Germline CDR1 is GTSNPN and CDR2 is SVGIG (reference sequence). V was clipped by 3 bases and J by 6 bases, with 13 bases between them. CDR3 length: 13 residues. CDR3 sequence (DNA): TGTGCCTGGAGCCCCTCCCGTGTGGATACGCAGTATTTT. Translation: CAWSPSRVDTQYF.

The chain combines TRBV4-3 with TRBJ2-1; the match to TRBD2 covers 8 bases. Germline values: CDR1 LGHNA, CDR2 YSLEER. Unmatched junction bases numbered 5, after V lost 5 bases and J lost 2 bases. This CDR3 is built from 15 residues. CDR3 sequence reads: CASSSRGGPYNEQFF. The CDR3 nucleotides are TGCGCCAGCAGCTCCCGGGGGGGCCCCTACAATGAGCAGTTCTTC.

CDR3 DNA: TGTGCCAGCAGCTTAGGGTTTGGGGGCTATGAGCAGTTCTTC. It is translated as CASSLGFGGYEQFF. The rearrangement joins TRBV7-2 to TRBJ2-1, with D possibly TRBD1 on 6 matching bases. Germline assignment: CDR1 SGHTA and CDR2 FQGNSA. The CDR3 is 14 residues long. V was cut by 1 base and J by 8 bases, with 12 bases left in between.

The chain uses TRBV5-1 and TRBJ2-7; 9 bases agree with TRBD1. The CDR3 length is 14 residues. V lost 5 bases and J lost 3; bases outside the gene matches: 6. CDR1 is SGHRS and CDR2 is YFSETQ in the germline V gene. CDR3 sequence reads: CASRPLTGGYEQYF. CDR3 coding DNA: TGCGCCAGCAGACCTTTGACAGGGGGCTACGAGCAGTACTTC.

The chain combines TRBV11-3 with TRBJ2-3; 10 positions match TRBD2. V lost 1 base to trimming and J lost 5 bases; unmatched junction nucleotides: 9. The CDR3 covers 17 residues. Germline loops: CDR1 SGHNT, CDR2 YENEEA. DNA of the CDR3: TGTGCCAGCAGCTTAGTAGTCCTAGCGGGAGCCCAAGATACGCAGTATTTT. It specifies CASSLVVLAGAQDTQYF.

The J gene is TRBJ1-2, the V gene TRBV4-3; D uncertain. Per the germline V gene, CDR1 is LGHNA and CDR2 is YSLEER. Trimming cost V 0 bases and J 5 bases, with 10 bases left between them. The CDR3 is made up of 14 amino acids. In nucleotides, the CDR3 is TGCGCCAGCAGCCAAGATGAGGAGACTTATGGCTACACCTTC. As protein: CASSQDEETYGYTF.

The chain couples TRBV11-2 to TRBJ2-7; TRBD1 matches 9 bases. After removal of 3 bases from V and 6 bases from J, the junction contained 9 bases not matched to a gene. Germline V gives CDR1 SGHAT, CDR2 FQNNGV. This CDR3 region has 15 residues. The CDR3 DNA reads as TGTGCCAGCAGCTTCACAGGGGGCCCTTCGCGCGAGCAGTACTTC. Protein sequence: CASSFTGGPSREQYF.

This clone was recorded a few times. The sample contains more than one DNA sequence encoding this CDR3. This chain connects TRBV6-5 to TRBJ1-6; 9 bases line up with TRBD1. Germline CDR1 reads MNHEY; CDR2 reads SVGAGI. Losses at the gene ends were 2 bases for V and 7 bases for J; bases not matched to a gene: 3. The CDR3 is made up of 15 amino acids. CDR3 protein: CASSYLGTGNSPLHF. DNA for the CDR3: TGTGCCAGCAGTTACCTTGGGACAGGGAATTCACCCCTCCACTTT.

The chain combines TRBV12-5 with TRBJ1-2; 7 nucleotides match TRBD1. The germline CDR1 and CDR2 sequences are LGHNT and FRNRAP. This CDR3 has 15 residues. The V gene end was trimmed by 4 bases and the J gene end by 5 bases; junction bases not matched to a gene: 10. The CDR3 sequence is CASGSRQGPKYGYTF. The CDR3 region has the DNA TGTGCTAGTGGTTCGAGACAGGGACCGAAATATGGCTACACCTTC.

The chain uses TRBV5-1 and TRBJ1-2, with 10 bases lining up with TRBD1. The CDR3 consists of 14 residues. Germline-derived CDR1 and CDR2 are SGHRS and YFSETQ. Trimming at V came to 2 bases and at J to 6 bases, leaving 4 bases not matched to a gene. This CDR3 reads CASSFTGTGDGYTF. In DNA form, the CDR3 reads TGCGCCAGCAGCTTTACCGGGACAGGGGATGGCTACACCTTC.

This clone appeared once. The CDR3 loop reads CASPAGGDNEQFF. DNA of the CDR3: TGTGCCTCGCCAGCGGGGGGGGACAATGAGCAGTTCTTC. The chain links TRBV10-3 to TRBJ2-1, with 10 bases that match TRBD2. The CDR3 totals 13 residues. Germline CDR1 reads ENHRY; CDR2 reads SYGVKD. V lost 11 bases, J lost 5 bases, and 6 bases stayed unmatched.

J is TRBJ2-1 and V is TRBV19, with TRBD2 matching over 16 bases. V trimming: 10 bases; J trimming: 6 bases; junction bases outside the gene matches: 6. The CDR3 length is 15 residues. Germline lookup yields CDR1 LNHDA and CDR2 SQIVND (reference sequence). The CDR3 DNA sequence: TGTGCCACGGGACTAGCGGGAGGGCCTGGCAATGAGCAGTTCTTC. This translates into CATGLAGGPGNEQFF.

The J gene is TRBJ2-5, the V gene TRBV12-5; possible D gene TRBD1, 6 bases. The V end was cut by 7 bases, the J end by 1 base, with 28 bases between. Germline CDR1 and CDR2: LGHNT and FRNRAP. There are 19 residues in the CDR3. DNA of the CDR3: TGTGCTAGTGCGAATGAACCGGTGGCAAGAAGGGGGACCCAAGAGACCCAGTACTTC. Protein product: CASANEPVARRGTQETQYF.

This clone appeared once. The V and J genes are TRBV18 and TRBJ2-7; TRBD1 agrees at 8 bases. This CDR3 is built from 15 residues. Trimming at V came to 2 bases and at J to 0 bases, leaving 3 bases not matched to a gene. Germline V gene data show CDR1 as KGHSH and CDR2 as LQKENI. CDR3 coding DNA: TGTGCCAGCTCACCAAGGGACAGGAGCTCCTACGAGCAGTACTTC. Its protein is CASSPRDRSSYEQYF.

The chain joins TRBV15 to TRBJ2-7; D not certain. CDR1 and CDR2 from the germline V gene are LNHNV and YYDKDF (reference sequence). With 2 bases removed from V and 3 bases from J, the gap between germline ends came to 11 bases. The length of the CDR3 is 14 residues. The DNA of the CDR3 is TGTGCCACCAGCAGAATACAGAATAGCTACGAGCAGTACTTC. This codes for CATSRIQNSYEQYF.

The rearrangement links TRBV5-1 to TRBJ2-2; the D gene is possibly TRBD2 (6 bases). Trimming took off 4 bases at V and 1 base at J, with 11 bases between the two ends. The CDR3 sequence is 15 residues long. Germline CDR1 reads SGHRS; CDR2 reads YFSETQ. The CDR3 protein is CASSVGRGNTGELFF. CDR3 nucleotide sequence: TGCGCCAGCAGCGTGGGGCGGGGGAACACCGGGGAGCTGTTTTTT.

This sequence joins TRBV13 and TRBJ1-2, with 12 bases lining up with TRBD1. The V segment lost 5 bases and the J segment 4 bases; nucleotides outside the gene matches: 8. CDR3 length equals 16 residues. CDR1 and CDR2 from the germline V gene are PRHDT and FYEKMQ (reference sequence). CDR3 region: CASSLGQGARIYGYTF. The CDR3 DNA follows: TGTGCCAGCAGCCTGGGACAGGGGGCGCGAATCTATGGCTACACCTTC.

The CDR3 protein is CASSMPQEYVNYGYTF. In DNA form, the CDR3 reads TGTGCCAGTAGTATGCCACAGGAGTATGTGAACTATGGCTACACCTTC. This chain connects TRBV19 to TRBJ1-2; D perhaps matches TRBD1 (5 bases). Germline CDR1 and CDR2: LNHDA and SQIVND (reference sequence). This CDR3 is 16 amino acids long. Trimming took 3 bases from V and 2 from J, leaving 16 bases between them.

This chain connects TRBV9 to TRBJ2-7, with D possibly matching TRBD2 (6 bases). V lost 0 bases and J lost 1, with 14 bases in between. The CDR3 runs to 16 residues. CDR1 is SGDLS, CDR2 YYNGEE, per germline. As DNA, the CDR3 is TGTGCCAGCAGCGTAGATGGGGGGTCAGGATCCTACGAGCAGTACTTC. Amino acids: CASSVDGGSGSYEQYF.

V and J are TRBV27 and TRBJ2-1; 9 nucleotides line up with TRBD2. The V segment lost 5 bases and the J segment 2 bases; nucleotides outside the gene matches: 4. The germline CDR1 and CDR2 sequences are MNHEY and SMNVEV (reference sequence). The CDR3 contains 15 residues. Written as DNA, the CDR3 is TGTGCCAGCAGTCTTAGCGGGAGCCCCTACAATGAGCAGTTCTTC. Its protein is CASSLSGSPYNEQFF.

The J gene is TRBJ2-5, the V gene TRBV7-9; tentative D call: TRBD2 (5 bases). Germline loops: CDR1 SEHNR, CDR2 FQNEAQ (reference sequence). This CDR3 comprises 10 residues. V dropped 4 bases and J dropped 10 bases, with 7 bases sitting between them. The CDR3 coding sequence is TGTGCCAGCAGCTCCGGGGACCAGTACTTC. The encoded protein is CASSSGDQYF. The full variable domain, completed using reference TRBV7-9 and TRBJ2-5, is DTGVSQNPRHKITKRGQNVTFRCDPISEHNRLYWYRQTLGQGPEFLTYFQNEAQLEKSRLLSDRFSAERPKGSFSTLEIQRTEQGDSAMYLCASSSGDQYFGPGTRLLVL.